The 20 T cell receptor beta chains below were found in one sample sequenced in a study of blood T cell repertoires in COVID-19 (TCRdb year 2020). Libraries were prepared through the immunoSEQ multiplex PCR assay. The immuneACCESS repertoire file appears here via TCRdb, limited to in-frame rearrangements. These files lack a portion of the clones; in checked studies, under half of the deficit traces to unresolved V genes, and the cause of the others is not known. Within this sample are roughly 230,000 clones, with around four fifths of them counted one time only. Together, the top ten hold approximately 6.3% of the sample. The sequencing sample was made of peripheral blood. Receptors originate from a woman aged 55-70 years with active or convalescent COVID-19.

The chain has TRBV6-5 and TRBJ1-2; D remains ambiguous. Germline V lookup: CDR1 MNHEY, CDR2 SVGAGI. The CDR3 runs to 15 residues. Between the trimmed V and J ends, which lost 6 bases and 2 bases, there was a span of 16 bases. Written as DNA, the CDR3 is TGTGCCAGCAGGAAACAGACCTACCTGAACTATGGCTACACCTTC. Translating it yields CASRKQTYLNYGYTF.

The chain carries TRBV2 and TRBJ1-2; D perhaps matches TRBD1 (6 bases). V was trimmed by 0 bases and J by 4 bases, leaving 15 bases between them. CDR3 length: 16 amino acids. CDR1 is SNHLY, CDR2 FYNNEI, per germline. CDR3 region: CASSEAVGGLGYGYTF. The CDR3 nucleotides are TGTGCCAGCAGTGAAGCGGTGGGGGGGCTTGGCTATGGCTACACCTTC.

The rearrangement links TRBV10-1 to TRBJ2-7; D is undetermined. Germline V lookup: CDR1 WNHNN, CDR2 SYGVQD (reference sequence). With 7 bases removed from V and 0 bases from J, the gap between germline ends came to 13 bases. This CDR3 has 14 residues. CDR3 protein: CASKQRESSYEQYV. The CDR3 DNA follows: TGCGCCAGCAAGCAAAGAGAAAGCTCCTACGAGCAGTACGTC.

The chain combines TRBV2 with TRBJ2-1; the match to TRBD1 covers 12 bases. CDR3 length equals 15 residues. Germline CDR1 is SNHLY and CDR2 is FYNNEI. With 4 bases clipped from V and 7 bases from J, the junction kept 5 bases outside the gene matches. The CDR3 DNA is TGTGCCAGCAGTGTGGGACAGGGGGCGCGGAATGAGCAGTTCTTC. This codes for CASSVGQGARNEQFF.

The DNA of the CDR3 is TGTGCCAGCAGCTTAGCGGGGGGGGCATCACCCGTATACAATGAGCAGTTCTTC. Its translation: CASSLAGGASPVYNEQFF. V and J are TRBV7-2 and TRBJ2-1; TRBD2 is a possible D gene (7 bases). V was trimmed by 0 bases and J by 4 bases, leaving 19 bases between them. The CDR3 consists of 18 residues. From germline, CDR1 is SGHTA and CDR2 FQGNSA.

This clone was found once. The chain joins TRBV5-6 to TRBJ2-1; 10 bases align to TRBD1. The CDR3 has 16 residues. The trim removed 0 bases at V and 10 bases at J, leaving 10 bases unmatched. Germline loops: CDR1 SGHDT, CDR2 YYEEEE. As DNA, the CDR3 is TGTGCCAGCAGCTTGGTTGGACAGGGGGTCTCCTGGGAGCAGTTCTTC. Protein sequence: CASSLVGQGVSWEQFF.

This chain uses TRBV29-1 with TRBJ2-1; D is uncertain. CDR1 is SQVTM and CDR2 is ANQGSEA in the germline V gene. The V end was cut by 7 bases, the J end by 1 base, with 14 bases between. This CDR3 has 14 amino acids. The DNA for the CDR3 is TGCAGCGCCCATTCGGCCGGGTCCTACAATGAGCAGTTCTTC. It specifies CSAHSAGSYNEQFF.

In its sample, this clone was seen once. The chain is built from TRBV28 and TRBJ2-5, with a weak D call TRBD1 (5 bases). CDR3 length equals 13 residues. V was pared by 4 bases and J by 2 bases, with 8 bases between. Germline values: CDR1 MDHEN, CDR2 SYDVKM. The CDR3 DNA sequence: TGTGCCAGCAGTTCGACAGAACAAGAGACCCAGTACTTC. Amino acids: CASSSTEQETQYF. Full variable domain (outside the CDR3, taken from reference TRBV28 and TRBJ2-5): DVKVTQSSRYLVKRTGEKVFLECVQDMDHENMFWYRQDPGLGLRLIYFSYDVKMKEKGDIPEGYSVSREKKERFSLILESASTNQTSMYLCASSSTEQETQYFGPGTRLLVL.

The chain recombines TRBV19 with TRBJ2-7; TRBD2 matches 12 bases. Germline loops: CDR1 LNHDA, CDR2 SQIVND (reference sequence). J gave up 0 bases and V 0 bases, and 6 bases lay outside the gene matches. There are 18 residues in the CDR3. The CDR3 DNA follows: TGTGCCAGTAGTATAGAGGTGACTAGCGGGAGACACTCCTACGAGCAGTACTTC. Translation gives CASSIEVTSGRHSYEQYF.

The chain uses TRBV13 and TRBJ2-2, with D maybe TRBD2 (5 bases). The CDR3 contains 16 residues. V was cut by 5 bases and J by 5 bases, with 18 bases left in between. The germline V gene has CDR1 PRHDT and CDR2 FYEKMQ (reference sequence). This chain's CDR3 is CASSAGRSWQTGELFF. The CDR3 region has the DNA TGTGCCAGCAGCGCGGGCCGGTCGTGGCAAACCGGGGAGCTGTTTTTT.

The rearrangement joins TRBV7-9 to TRBJ1-5; 7 bases are shared with TRBD1. The CDR3 length is 15 residues. J lost 7 bases, V lost 1 base, and 7 bases had no gene match. Germline V gene sequence: CDR1 SEHNR, CDR2 FQNEAQ (reference sequence). CDR3 residues: CASSLGAGGGQPQHF. The CDR3, as DNA: TGTGCCAGCAGCTTAGGGGCAGGGGGAGGACAGCCCCAGCATTTT.

The chain combines TRBV6-1 with TRBJ2-7, with a weak D call TRBD1 (6 bases). V gave up 2 bases and J gave up 2 bases, with 13 bases separating them. Germline V gene data show CDR1 as MNHNS and CDR2 as SASEGT. The CDR3 is 15 amino acids. The CDR3 DNA reads as TGTGCCAGCAGTGAACTACAGGGAGTGACCTACGAGCAGTACTTC. Translation gives CASSELQGVTYEQYF.

The chain links TRBV6-2 or TRBV6-3 to TRBJ2-5, with 9 bases fitting TRBD1. J was trimmed by 4 bases and V by 6 bases; bases with no gene match: 6. Germline V lookup: CDR1 MNHEY, CDR2 SVGEGT. The CDR3 is made up of 14 amino acids. CDR3: CASSRGTGIETQYF. The CDR3 nucleotides are TGTGCCAGCAGCCGAGGGACAGGGATAGAGACCCAGTACTTC.

This chain joins TRBV4-2 and TRBJ2-1, with a tentative D call TRBD2 (6 bases). This CDR3 is built from 15 residues. Germline CDR1 LGHNA, CDR2 YNFKEQ. With 1 base removed from V and 5 bases from J, the gap between germline ends came to 12 bases. The DNA of the CDR3 is TGTGCCAGCAGCCAAGGGGGAGGTGACGACAATGAGCAGTTCTTC. Encoded protein: CASSQGGGDDNEQFF.

The CDR3 nucleotides are TGTGCCAGCAGCATATACAATGAGCAGTTCTTC. This sequence encodes CASSIYNEQFF. The genes are TRBV7-9 and TRBJ2-1; D call uncertain. Germline V lookup: CDR1 SEHNR, CDR2 FQNEAQ (reference sequence). Trimming took 5 bases from V and 4 from J, leaving 3 bases between them. The CDR3 has 11 residues.

J is TRBJ2-5 and V is TRBV2, with 10 nucleotides matching TRBD2. The CDR3 is 16 residues long. V lost 0 bases, J lost 5 bases, and 6 bases stayed unmatched. Germline V gives CDR1 SNHLY, CDR2 FYNNEI. The CDR3 DNA follows: TGTGCCAGCAGTGAAGCGGGGACTAGCGTGTCGGAGACCCAGTACTTC. Its protein product is CASSEAGTSVSETQYF.

The genes are TRBV2 and TRBJ1-3, with TRBD1 matching 7 bases. The CDR3 runs 16 residues. V lost 3 bases to trimming and J lost 2 bases; unmatched junction nucleotides: 7. Germline CDR1 is SNHLY and CDR2 is FYNNEI. The CDR3 loop reads CASSDRQGGTGNTIYF. The DNA of the CDR3 is TGTGCCAGCAGTGACCGACAGGGAGGAACTGGAAACACCATATATTTT. Combining the CDR3 with reference TRBV2 and TRBJ1-3 gives the whole variable domain EPEVTQTPSHQVTQMGQEVILRCVPISNHLYFYWYRQILGQKVEFLVSFYNNEISEKSEIFDDQFSVERPDGSNFTLKIRSTKLEDSAMYFCASSDRQGGTGNTIYFGEGSWLTVV.

The chain is built from TRBV15 and TRBJ2-3; TRBD1 agrees at 9 bases. Germline V CDR1 and CDR2: LNHNV, YYDKDF (reference sequence). CDR3 length: 13 residues. The junction had 2 bases not matched to a gene; V was cut back by 7 bases and J by 3 bases. CDR3 in DNA: TGTGCCACCAAGACAGGGGGTACAGATACGCAGTATTTT. Its translation is CATKTGGTDTQYF.

The chain couples TRBV2 to TRBJ1-1; D might be TRBD1 (5 bases). CDR1 and CDR2 from the germline V gene are SNHLY and FYNNEI. V lost 4 bases, J lost 4 bases, and 13 bases lay in between. The CDR3 is made up of 14 amino acids. The CDR3 here is CASSALDITTEAFF. The CDR3 nucleotides read TGTGCCAGCAGTGCCTTGGACATCACCACTGAAGCTTTCTTT.

The CDR3 loop reads CASSLALSSYEQYF. CDR3 sequence (DNA): TGCGCCAGCAGCTTGGCTCTATCTTCCTACGAGCAGTACTTC. The V and J genes are TRBV5-1 and TRBJ2-7; D is ambiguous. Germline CDR1 is SGHRS and CDR2 is YFSETQ. The CDR3 totals 14 residues. Trimming removed 0 bases from V and 1 base from J, with 8 bases in between.